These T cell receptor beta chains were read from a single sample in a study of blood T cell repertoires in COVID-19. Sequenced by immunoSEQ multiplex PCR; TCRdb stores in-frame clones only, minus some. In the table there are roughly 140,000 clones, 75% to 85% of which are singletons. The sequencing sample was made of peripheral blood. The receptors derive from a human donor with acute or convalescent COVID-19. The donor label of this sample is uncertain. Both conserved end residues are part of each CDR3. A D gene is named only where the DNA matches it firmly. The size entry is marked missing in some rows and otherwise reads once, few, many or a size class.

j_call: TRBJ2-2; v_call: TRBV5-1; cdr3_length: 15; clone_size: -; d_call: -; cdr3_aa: CASIPGETDTGELFF; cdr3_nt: TGCGCCAGCATCCCTGGGGAGACTGACACCGGGGAGCTGTTTTTT
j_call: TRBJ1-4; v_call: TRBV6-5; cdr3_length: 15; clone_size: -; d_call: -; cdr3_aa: CASSYSAGSGEKLFF; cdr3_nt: TGTGCCAGCAGTTACTCGGCAGGGTCGGGCGAAAAACTGTTTTTT
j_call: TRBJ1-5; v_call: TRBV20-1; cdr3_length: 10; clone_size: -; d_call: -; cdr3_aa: CSASQDRQHF; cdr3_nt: TGCAGTGCTAGCCAAGACAGGCAGCATTTT
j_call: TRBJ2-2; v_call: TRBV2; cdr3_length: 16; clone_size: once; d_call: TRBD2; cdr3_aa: CASSGLAGATGGELFF; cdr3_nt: TGTGCCAGCAGTGGACTAGCGGGGGCCACGGGAGGGGAGCTGTTTTTT
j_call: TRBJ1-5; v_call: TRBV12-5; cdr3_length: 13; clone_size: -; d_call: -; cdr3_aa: CASEGGAGQPQHF; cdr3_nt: TGTGCTAGCGAAGGGGGGGCGGGTCAGCCCCAGCATTTT
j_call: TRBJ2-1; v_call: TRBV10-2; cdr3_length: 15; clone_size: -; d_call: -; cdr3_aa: CASSPWGDSYNEQFF; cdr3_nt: TGCGCCAGCAGCCCCTGGGGGGACTCCTACAATGAGCAGTTCTTC
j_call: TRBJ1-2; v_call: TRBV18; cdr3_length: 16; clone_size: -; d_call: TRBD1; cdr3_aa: CASSPLRTGVEDGYTF; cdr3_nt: TGTGCCAGCTCACCACTACGGACAGGGGTCGAAGATGGCTACACCTTC
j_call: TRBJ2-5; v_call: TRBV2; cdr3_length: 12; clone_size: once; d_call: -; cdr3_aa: CASSEVVMNQYF; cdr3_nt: TGTGCCAGCAGTGAAGTAGTCATGAACCAGTACTTC
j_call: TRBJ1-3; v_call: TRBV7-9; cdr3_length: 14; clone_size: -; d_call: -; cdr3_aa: CASSFLTSGNTIYF; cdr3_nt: TGTGCCAGCAGCTTTCTGACATCTGGAAACACCATATATTTT
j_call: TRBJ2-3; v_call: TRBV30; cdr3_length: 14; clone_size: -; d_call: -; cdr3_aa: CAWSVQAPTDTQYF; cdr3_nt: TGTGCCTGGAGTGTACAGGCCCCCACAGATACGCAGTATTTT
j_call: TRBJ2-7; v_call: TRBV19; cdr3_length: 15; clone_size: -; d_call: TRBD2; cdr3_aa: CASSPTPGTRYEQYF; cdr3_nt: TGTGCCAGTAGTCCCACTCCCGGGACTAGATACGAGCAGTACTTC
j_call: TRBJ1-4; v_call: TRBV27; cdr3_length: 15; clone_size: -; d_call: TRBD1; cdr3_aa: CASSPRQGLAEKLFF; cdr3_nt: TGTGCCAGCAGTCCCAGACAGGGGTTGGCTGAAAAACTGTTTTTT
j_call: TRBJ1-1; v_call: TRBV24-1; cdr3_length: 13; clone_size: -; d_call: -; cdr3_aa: CATSEGSYTEAFF; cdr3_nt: TGTGCCACCAGTGAAGGGAGTTATACTGAAGCTTTCTTT
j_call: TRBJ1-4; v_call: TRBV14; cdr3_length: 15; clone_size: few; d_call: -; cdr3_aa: CASSPPGGPNEKLFF; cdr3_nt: TGTGCCAGCAGCCCCCCCGGAGGCCCTAATGAAAAACTGTTTTTT
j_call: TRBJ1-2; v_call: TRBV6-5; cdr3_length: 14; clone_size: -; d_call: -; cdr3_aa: CASSYGTFIYGYTF; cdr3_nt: TGTGCCAGCAGTTACGGGACTTTTATCTATGGCTACACCTTC
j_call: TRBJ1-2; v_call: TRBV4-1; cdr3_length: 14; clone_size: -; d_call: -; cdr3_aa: CASSQVDSNYGYTF; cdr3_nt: TGCGCCAGCAGCCAAGTAGACAGTAACTATGGCTACACCTTC
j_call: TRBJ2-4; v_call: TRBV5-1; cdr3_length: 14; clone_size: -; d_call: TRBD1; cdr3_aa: CASSDRVPPNIQYF; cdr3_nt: TGCGCCAGCAGCGACAGGGTTCCCCCAAACATTCAGTACTTC
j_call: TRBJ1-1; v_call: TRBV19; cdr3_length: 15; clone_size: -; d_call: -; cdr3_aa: CASSMGTGLNTEAFF; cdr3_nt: TGTGCCAGTAGTATGGGCACAGGGTTGAACACTGAAGCTTTCTTT
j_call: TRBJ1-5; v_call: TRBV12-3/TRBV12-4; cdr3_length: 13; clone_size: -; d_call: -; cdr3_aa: CASSPGAGGPQHF; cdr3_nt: TGTGCCAGCAGCCCGGGTGCGGGGGGTCCCCAGCATTTT
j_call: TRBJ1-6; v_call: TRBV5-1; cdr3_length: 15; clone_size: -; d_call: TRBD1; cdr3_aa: CASSFGQGPNSPLHF; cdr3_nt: TGCGCCAGCAGCTTCGGACAGGGCCCCAATTCACCCCTCCACTTT
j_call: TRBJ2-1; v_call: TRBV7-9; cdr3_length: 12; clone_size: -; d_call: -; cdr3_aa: CASSFADGEQFF; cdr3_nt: TGTGCCAGCAGCTTCGCTGACGGGGAGCAGTTCTTC
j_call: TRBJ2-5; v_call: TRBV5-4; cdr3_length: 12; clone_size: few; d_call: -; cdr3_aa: CASNQRGETQYF; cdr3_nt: TGTGCCAGCAACCAACGAGGGGAGACCCAGTACTTC
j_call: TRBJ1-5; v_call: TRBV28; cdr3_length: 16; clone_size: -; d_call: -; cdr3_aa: CASTNWVAGSNQPQHF; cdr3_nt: TGTGCCAGCACCAACTGGGTGGCGGGGAGCAATCAGCCCCAGCATTTT
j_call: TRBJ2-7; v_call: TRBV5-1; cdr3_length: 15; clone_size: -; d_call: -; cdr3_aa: CASSSLGLGSYEQYF; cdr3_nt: TGCGCCAGCAGCTCCCTTGGTCTCGGGTCCTACGAGCAGTACTTC
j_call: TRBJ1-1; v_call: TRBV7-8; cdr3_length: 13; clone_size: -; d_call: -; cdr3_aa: CASSLALRSRAFF; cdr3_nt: TGTGCCAGCAGCTTAGCGCTGAGGTCTCGAGCTTTCTTT
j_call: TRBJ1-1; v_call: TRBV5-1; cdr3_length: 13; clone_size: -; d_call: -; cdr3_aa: CASSSTDNTEAFF; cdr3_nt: TGCGCCAGCAGCTCTACTGATAACACTGAAGCTTTCTTT
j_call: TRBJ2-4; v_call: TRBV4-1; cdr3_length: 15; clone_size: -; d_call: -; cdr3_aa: CASSQVALVSNIQYF; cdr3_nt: TGCGCCAGCAGCCAAGTAGCCCTCGTATCAAACATTCAGTACTTC
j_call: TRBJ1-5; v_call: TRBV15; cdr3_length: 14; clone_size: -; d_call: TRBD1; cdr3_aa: CATSRDRGYQPQHF; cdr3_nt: TGTGCCACCAGCAGAGACAGGGGGTATCAGCCCCAGCATTTT
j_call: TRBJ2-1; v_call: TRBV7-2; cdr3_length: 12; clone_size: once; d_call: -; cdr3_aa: CASSFGNGEQFF; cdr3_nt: TGTGCCAGCAGCTTCGGGAACGGTGAGCAGTTCTTC
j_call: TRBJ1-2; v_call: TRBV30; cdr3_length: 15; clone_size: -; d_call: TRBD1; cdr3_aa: CAWSLPDRGIGGYTF; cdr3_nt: TGTGCCTGGAGCCTACCGGACAGGGGAATTGGGGGCTACACCTTC
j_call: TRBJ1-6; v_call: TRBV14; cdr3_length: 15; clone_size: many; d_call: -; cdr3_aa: CASSPGQIYNSPLHF; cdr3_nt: TGTGCCAGCAGCCCTGGACAAATTTATAATTCACCCCTCCACTTT
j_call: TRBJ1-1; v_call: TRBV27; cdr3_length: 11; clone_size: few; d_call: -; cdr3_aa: CASSQGRRAFF; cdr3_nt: TGTGCCAGCTCCCAGGGCAGGAGAGCTTTCTTT